The clone carrying this TCR beta chain was seen just once. What it binds is not known. Germline trimming cut 2 bases from V and 2 bases from J; bases unmatched to any gene: 4. In germline, CDR1 is SGHRS, CDR2 YFSETQ. There are 15 residues in the CDR3. This entry comes from a study of glioma-infiltrating T cells after dendritic cell vaccination. Background on the study: Dendritic cells derived from monocytes and pulsed with autologous tumor lysate formed the vaccine.

Blood PBMC samples: pre-vaccination, two weeks post third vaccination, and at tumor progression. Amplification used 60 V beta primers and 13 J beta primers. Here immunoSEQ multiplex PCR was the method, and the copy in TCRdb shows in-frame clones only, minus some. Seen here are approximately 90,000 clones, over 75% observed once, and the top ten hold around 2.9%. Study-wide points: No direct clonality-survival link was found; a diverse polyclonal response may matter.

The clonotype originates from a human donor with glioblastoma. The chain uses TRBV5-1 and TRBJ2-3, with TRBD1 identical over 8 bases. The material sequenced was blood, taken before dendritic cell vaccination. For the CDR3, the DNA is TGCGCCAGCAGCTTCCGGACAGGGCTCACAGATACGCAGTATTTT. Translating it yields CASSFRTGLTDTQYF. The entire variable domain, with the rest obtained from reference TRBV5-1 and TRBJ2-3, is as follows: KAGVTQTPRYLIKTRGQQVTLSCSPISGHRSVSWYQQTPGQGLQFLFEYFSETQRNKGNFPGRFSGRQFSNSRSEMNVSTLELGDSALYLCASSFRTGLTDTQYFGPGTRLTVL.